These 27 T cell receptor beta chains came from one sample sequenced in a study of cytomegalovirus exposure and HLA in healthy donors. The PCR ran on 60 Vbeta and 13 Jbeta primers. TCRdb's table, derived via immunoSEQ multiplex PCR, lists solely in-frame clones and lacks some. The repertoire holds around 70,000 clones, with approximately 60% as singletons. The material sequenced was PBMCs. The source is a young man in good health and CMV-seronegative.

This chain joins TRBV4-1 and TRBJ2-7, with D possibly TRBD2 on 6 matching bases. The germline gives CDR1 MGHRA, CDR2 YSYEKL. The V end lost 1 base, the J end lost 3 bases, and 7 bases lay between the germline ends. The CDR3 has 13 residues. This CDR3 is CASSQAGDYEQYF. CDR3 DNA sequence: TGCGCCAGCAGCCAAGCGGGGGACTACGAGCAGTACTTC.

The chain employs TRBV4-1 and TRBJ2-1; D possibly corresponds to TRBD2 (7 bases). V was clipped by 3 bases and J by 8 bases, with 23 bases between them. CDR3 length: 17 amino acids. Looked up from germline, CDR1 is MGHRA and CDR2 is YSYEKL. DNA of the CDR3: TGCGCCAGCAGCCAGCCAGGGGTTCGGGGGGCCGTCGATGAGCAGTTCTTC. Its translation: CASSQPGVRGAVDEQFF.

In this sample, this clone turned up a few times. CDR3: CSVEDLGGGPGETQYF. For the CDR3, the DNA is TGCAGCGTTGAAGATTTGGGCGGGGGGCCGGGAGAGACCCAGTACTTC. J is TRBJ2-5 and V is TRBV29-1; 8 bases match TRBD2. This CDR3 is built from 16 residues. V trimming: 0 bases; J trimming: 4 bases; junction bases outside the gene matches: 10. Germline V gene sequence: CDR1 SQVTM, CDR2 ANQGSEA.

J is TRBJ1-1 and V is TRBV5-1; 10 nucleotides agree with TRBD1. CDR1 SGHRS and CDR2 YFSETQ come from the germline V gene. The V gene end was trimmed by 3 bases and the J gene end by 8 bases; junction bases not matched to a gene: 7. CDR3 length: 14 residues. The CDR3 DNA reads as TGCGCCAGCAGCTACGGGACAGGGGTACGGGAAGCTTTCTTT. Its translation: CASSYGTGVREAFF.

The sample holds a few counts of this clone. This chain joins TRBV6-1 and TRBJ1-3; 7 nucleotides line up with TRBD1. CDR3 length equals 17 residues. The V gene end was trimmed by 2 bases and the J gene end by 0 bases; junction bases not matched to a gene: 7. CDR1 is MNHNS and CDR2 is SASEGT in the germline V gene. CDR3 residues: CASSEFGGGNSGNTIYF. The CDR3 DNA reads as TGTGCCAGCAGTGAATTTGGAGGGGGCAACTCTGGAAACACCATATATTTT.

This chain uses TRBV5-1 with TRBJ1-4; TRBD1 agrees at 11 bases. The CDR3 totals 16 residues. CDR1 and CDR2 from the germline V gene are SGHRS and YFSETQ. The V segment lost 4 bases and the J segment 3 bases; nucleotides outside the gene matches: 5. CDR3 DNA: TGCGCCAGCAGCCTAGGACAGGGGGCATCTAATGAAAAACTGTTTTTT. This sequence encodes CASSLGQGASNEKLFF.

This chain uses TRBV4-1 with TRBJ2-2; D may be TRBD2 (6 bases). The CDR3 spans 17 residues. Between the trimmed V and J ends, which lost 1 base and 0 bases, there was a span of 12 bases. From germline, CDR1 is MGHRA and CDR2 YSYEKL. CDR3 nucleotide sequence: TGCGCCAGCAGCCAAGTCGATCGCGGGGCGAACACCGGGGAGCTGTTTTTT. Translation gives CASSQVDRGANTGELFF.

The V call is TRBV7-9, the J call TRBJ2-5, with D possibly TRBD1 on 6 matching bases. Trimming cost V 5 bases and J 2 bases, with 9 bases left between them. The CDR3 sequence is 13 residues long. In germline, CDR1 is SEHNR, CDR2 FQNEAQ (reference sequence). This CDR3 reads CASSPGVQETQYF. Here the CDR3 DNA reads TGTGCCAGCAGCCCAGGGGTTCAAGAGACCCAGTACTTC.

V gene TRBV25-1 combines with J gene TRBJ1-2, with 11 bases aligning to TRBD1. The CDR3 runs 16 residues. The J segment lost 8 bases and the V segment lost 3 bases, leaving 11 bases of the junction unmatched. CDR1 and CDR2 from the germline V gene are MGHDK and SYGVNS. The CDR3 loop is CASSDTGRTGGLGYTF. CDR3 DNA sequence: TGTGCCAGCAGTGACACCGGAAGGACAGGGGGCTTGGGCTACACCTTC.

This clone was counted a single time. The rearrangement uses TRBV19 and TRBJ2-7; 9 bases fit TRBD1. The CDR3 is 19 amino acids. The V and J ends lost 6 bases and 0 bases, in that order; junction bases with no gene match: 18. Per germline, CDR1 LNHDA and CDR2 SQIVND (reference sequence). CDR3 coding DNA: TGTGCCAGTAGGGAACAGGGGGCTGGGTCCTTATCTGACTCCTACGAGCAGTACTTC. This sequence encodes CASREQGAGSLSDSYEQYF.

A few counts support this clone. This rearrangement joins TRBV6-5 to TRBJ2-7; TRBD1 aligns across 9 bases. CDR1 is MNHEY, CDR2 SVGAGI, per germline. The CDR3 sequence is 14 residues long. Trimming removed 5 bases from V and 9 bases from J; junction bases left unmatched: 11. The CDR3 coding sequence is TGTGCCAGCAGTCCGGGACAGGGTCCCCGCCCGCAGTACTTC. Translating gives CASSPGQGPRPQYF.

The chain is built from TRBV9 and TRBJ2-2; D is unresolved. Germline-derived CDR1 and CDR2 are SGDLS and YYNGEE. The CDR3 is 12 amino acids. V lost 2 bases and J 7 bases, leaving 6 bases between the germline ends. The CDR3 bases are TGTGCCAGCAGCGTCCGAGTCGGGGAGCTGTTTTTT. Its protein product is CASSVRVGELFF.

In nucleotides, the CDR3 is TGCACCAGCAGCCAAGCAATCGGGTATGTAGCGGGGGGACTCGAGCAGTACTTC. It specifies CTSSQAIGYVAGGLEQYF. The chain joins TRBV1 to TRBJ2-7; the listed D gene, TRBD2, was not tested against the DNA. TRBV1 counts as a pseudogene. The CDR3 spans 18 residues.

The rearrangement links TRBV7-3 to TRBJ1-5; D gene uncertain. CDR1 is SGHTA, CDR2 FQGTGA, per germline. The V end lost 1 base, the J end lost 6 bases, and 7 bases lay between the germline ends. The CDR3 runs to 13 residues. CDR3 protein: CASSLISGQPQHF. The CDR3 DNA is TGTGCCAGCAGCTTAATTTCGGGTCAGCCCCAGCATTTT.

This clone was picked up a small number of times. The chain recombines TRBV13 with TRBJ1-1; 7 bases align to TRBD1. Germline V gene data show CDR1 as PRHDT and CDR2 as FYEKMQ (reference sequence). The CDR3 is made up of 15 amino acids. With V trimmed by 2 bases and J by 5 bases, 8 bases remained unmatched. The DNA for the CDR3 is TGTGCCAGCAGCTTAACAAGACAGGGATGGACTGAAGCTTTCTTT. This gives the protein CASSLTRQGWTEAFF.

The V and J genes are TRBV29-1 and TRBJ1-1; D is unresolved. Trimming shortened V by 4 bases and J by 0 bases, and 9 bases separated the two germline ends. This CDR3 is 13 amino acids long. Germline V gene lookup returns CDR1 SQVTM and CDR2 ANQGSEA. The DNA of the CDR3 is TGCAGCGTTGGAGGGCAGCTGAACACTGAAGCTTTCTTT. Translated: CSVGGQLNTEAFF.

To note about this clone: The same CDR3 is also encoded by other DNA sequences in this sample. This chain links TRBV6-1 with TRBJ1-1, with 9 bases aligning to TRBD1. Germline V gene lookup returns CDR1 MNHNS and CDR2 SASEGT. The CDR3 loop spans 15 amino acids. Trimming took 8 bases from V and 5 from J; bases not matched to a gene: 12. CDR3 region: CASRMGDRDGTEAFF. CDR3 sequence (DNA): TGTGCCAGCCGGATGGGGGACAGGGATGGAACTGAAGCTTTCTTT.

The chain combines TRBV27 with TRBJ2-1, with TRBD2 matching over 9 bases. The V segment lost 8 bases and the J segment 2 bases; nucleotides outside the gene matches: 7. The CDR3 runs 15 residues. Germline V gene data show CDR1 as MNHEY and CDR2 as SMNVEV (reference sequence). CDR3 sequence (DNA): TGTGCCAGCTCAGTAGCGGGGGAGCCCTACAATGAGCAGTTCTTC. Its translation: CASSVAGEPYNEQFF.

The V call is TRBV29-1, the J call TRBJ2-3; 9 positions agree with TRBD2. V lost 7 bases and J lost 1; bases outside the gene matches: 3. Germline-derived CDR1 and CDR2 are SQVTM and ANQGSEA. The CDR3 covers 13 residues. The CDR3, as DNA: TGCAGCGCCAAGCGGGGGGGCACAGATACGCAGTATTTT. Translation gives CSAKRGGTDTQYF.

Details on this clone: At one end the junction does not follow the germline gene, possibly because of a read error. The chain is built from TRBV7-9 and TRBJ1-2; 10 bases are a match to TRBD1. Germline CDR1 is SEHNR and CDR2 is FQNEAQ (reference sequence). The CDR3 consists of 14 residues. This CDR3 is CSSSPLGQGFGYTF. The DNA for the CDR3 is TGTTCCAGCAGCCCATTGGGACAGGGGTTTGGCTACACCTTC.

This rearrangement joins TRBV6-4 to TRBJ1-6; a weak D match, TRBD1 (6 bases). This CDR3 region has 14 residues. The germline V and J ends were trimmed by 6 bases and 8 bases, with 14 bases remaining between them. Germline lookup yields CDR1 MRHNA and CDR2 SNTAGT. CDR3 nucleotide sequence: TGTGCCAGCAGCCTACAGGGCGTTGATTCACCCCTCCACTTT. As protein: CASSLQGVDSPLHF.

This clone has only a few counts. CDR3 sequence reads: CAISDRVIYEQYF. The CDR3 region has the DNA TGTGCCATCAGTGACAGGGTTATTTACGAGCAGTACTTC. The V call is TRBV10-3, the J call TRBJ2-7; the D gene is possibly TRBD1 (5 bases). The V gene lost 3 bases and the J gene lost 4 bases, with 10 bases spanning the gap. CDR3 size: 13 residues. From germline, CDR1 is ENHRY and CDR2 SYGVKD.

This clone was observed a single time. The chain has TRBV7-9 and TRBJ1-6; a possible D gene is TRBD1 (6 bases). V was cut by 4 bases and J by 9 bases, with 10 bases left in between. From germline, CDR1 is SEHNR and CDR2 FQNEAQ (reference sequence). The CDR3 is made up of 13 amino acids. CDR3 nucleotides: TGTGCCAGCAGCTCGGACAGTTTTTCACCCCTCCACTTT. Residues: CASSSDSFSPLHF.

The chain has TRBV4-1 and TRBJ2-1, with D uncertain. Trimming shortened V by 0 bases and J by 8 bases, and 11 bases separated the two germline ends. The CDR3 covers 14 residues. Germline V gene data show CDR1 as MGHRA and CDR2 as YSYEKL. In DNA, the CDR3 is TGCGCCAGCAGCCAAGATCACCAGTCCTATGAGCAGTTCTTC. Its protein product is CASSQDHQSYEQFF.

This chain uses TRBV2 with TRBJ2-5; 7 bases map to TRBD1. V shed 0 bases and J 9 bases; nucleotides not matched to a gene: 10. There are 15 residues in the CDR3. In germline, CDR1 is SNHLY, CDR2 FYNNEI. The CDR3 DNA reads TGTGCCAGCAGTGAAGCGTGGACAGGCTGGCGGGCCCAGTACTTC. It specifies CASSEAWTGWRAQYF. The complete variable domain, with remaining parts taken from reference TRBV2 and TRBJ2-5, reads EPEVTQTPSHQVTQMGQEVILRCVPISNHLYFYWYRQILGQKVEFLVSFYNNEISEKSEIFDDQFSVERPDGSNFTLKIRSTKLEDSAMYFCASSEAWTGWRAQYFGPGTRLLVL.

The chain carries TRBV6-5 and TRBJ2-7, with TRBD1 identical over 9 bases. CDR3 length: 14 residues. The germline CDR1 and CDR2 sequences are MNHEY and SVGAGI. Germline trimming cut 6 bases from V and 0 bases from J; bases unmatched to any gene: 3. CDR3: CASRSGQGSYEQYF. DNA of the CDR3: TGTGCCAGCAGGTCGGGACAGGGCTCCTACGAGCAGTACTTC.

The chain links TRBV2 to TRBJ2-1, with 9 bases lining up with TRBD2. This CDR3 region has 15 residues. Germline lookup yields CDR1 SNHLY and CDR2 FYNNEI. After removal of 8 bases from V and 9 bases from J, the junction contained 14 bases not matched to a gene. This CDR3 is CASPGAGGAGSEQFF. As DNA, the CDR3 is TGTGCCAGCCCCGGGGCGGGGGGGGCCGGTAGTGAGCAGTTCTTC. The full variable domain, in which reference TRBV2 and TRBJ2-1 provide the parts outside the CDR3, is EPEVTQTPSHQVTQMGQEVILRCVPISNHLYFYWYRQILGQKVEFLVSFYNNEISEKSEIFDDQFSVERPDGSNFTLKIRSTKLEDSAMYFCASPGAGGAGSEQFFGPGTRLTVL.